What follows are 22 T cell receptor beta chains derived from one specimen sequenced in a study of vaccination effects on CD4 cells after COVID-19. Libraries were prepared by immunoSEQ multiplex PCR; TCRdb keeps only in-frame clonotypes and omits some of them. Seen here are approximately 47,000 clones, more than 75% observed once, and the top ten hold 12%. Antigen specificity for these receptors is unknown. It was after more than 8 days of culture that CD4+ T cells were isolated. The sequences come from CD4+ T cells from PBMCs cultured without peptide, collected before COVID-19 vaccination. The receptors come from a human donor who had a prior SARS-CoV-2 infection.

The J gene is TRBJ2-2, the V gene TRBV5-1; possibly TRBD1 for D (6 bases). V lost 4 bases to trimming and J lost 4 bases, with 14 bases between them. Germline CDR1 SGHRS, CDR2 YFSETQ. This CDR3 is 15 amino acids long. CDR3 DNA: TGCGCCAGCAGCGGGAACAGGGCGGGCACCGGGGAGCTGTTTTTT. This gives the protein CASSGNRAGTGELFF.

The gene calls are TRBV16 and TRBJ2-7; TRBD1 matches at 7 bases. The V segment lost 4 bases and the J segment 0 bases; nucleotides outside the gene matches: 6. The CDR3 totals 15 residues. Germline V gene data show CDR1 as KGHSY and CDR2 as FQNENV. This chain's CDR3 is CASSPDRANSYEQYF. Written as DNA, the CDR3 is TGTGCCAGCAGCCCTGACAGGGCAAACTCCTACGAGCAGTACTTC.

The V and J genes are TRBV7-2 and TRBJ2-7; possible D gene TRBD2, 5 bases. Trimming removed 6 bases at V and 6 bases at J, with 21 bases between. The CDR3 runs to 15 residues. From germline, CDR1 is SGHTA and CDR2 FQGNSA. CDR3 region: CASSSNSVLGFEQYF. In DNA, the CDR3 is TGTGCCAGCAGTTCTAATAGCGTTTTGGGTTTCGAGCAGTACTTC.

This rearrangement joins TRBV5-1 to TRBJ2-7; D might be TRBD1 (5 bases). Between the trimmed V and J ends, which lost 2 bases and 0 bases, there was a span of 12 bases. The CDR3 has 15 amino acids. Looked up from germline, CDR1 is SGHRS and CDR2 is YFSETQ. The CDR3, as DNA: TGCGCCAGCAGCTTTACAGGCAGCCTCTCCTACGAGCAGTACTTC. Translated, it gives CASSFTGSLSYEQYF. Based on the CDR3 plus reference TRBV5-1 and TRBJ2-7, the full variable domain is KAGVTQTPRYLIKTRGQQVTLSCSPISGHRSVSWYQQTPGQGLQFLFEYFSETQRNKGNFPGRFSGRQFSNSRSEMNVSTLELGDSALYLCASSFTGSLSYEQYFGPGTRLTVT.

V and J are TRBV7-5 and TRBJ2-1; the table's D call, TRBD2, has no DNA check behind it. TRBV7-5 is recorded as a pseudogene. This CDR3 has 16 residues. Here the CDR3 DNA reads TGTGCCAGAACCCTTTCTCGGGGGGTAACCTACAATGAGCAGTTCTTC. Its protein is CARTLSRGVTYNEQFF.

In this sample, this clone turned up once. The V call is TRBV19, the J call TRBJ1-1; D is unclear. The V and J ends lost 3 bases and 4 bases respectively, with 18 bases between them. Per the germline V gene, CDR1 is LNHDA and CDR2 is SQIVND (reference sequence). The CDR3 runs 16 residues. CDR3 loop: CASSISFGEPSTEAFF. CDR3 DNA: TGTGCCAGTAGTATTAGTTTCGGAGAACCTTCCACTGAAGCTTTCTTT.

J is TRBJ1-5 and V is TRBV21-1; the table calls TRBD1, which could not be checked here. TRBV21-1 is marked as a pseudogene. There are 16 residues in the CDR3. CDR3 bases: TGTGCCAGCAGCAAAGGGGCAGCAGCTAGCAATCAGCCCCAGCATTTT. The encoded protein is CASSKGAAASNQPQHF.

The chain employs TRBV7-9 and TRBJ1-4; D is uncertain. CDR3 size: 14 residues. The germline gives CDR1 SEHNR, CDR2 FQNEAQ (reference sequence). Trimming shortened V by 7 bases and J by 6 bases, and 15 bases separated the two germline ends. As DNA, the CDR3 is TGTGCCAGCACCCTCCACGGGTCGGATGAAAAACTGTTTTTT. Amino acids: CASTLHGSDEKLFF.

The rearrangement links TRBV5-4 to TRBJ2-2; 9 bases align to TRBD2. The germline V gene has CDR1 SGHNT and CDR2 YYREEE (reference sequence). V was pared by 2 bases and J by 5 bases, with 10 bases of the junction left unmatched. This CDR3 contains 17 residues. In DNA form, the CDR3 reads TGTGCCAGCAGCTTTGTTCCGCGGGGGGGCGAAACCGGGGAGCTGTTTTTT. This codes for CASSFVPRGGETGELFF.

This chain links TRBV12-3 or TRBV12-4 with TRBJ1-1; D call uncertain. The germline V and J ends were trimmed by 3 bases and 5 bases, with 4 bases remaining between them. CDR3 size: 11 residues. The CDR3, as DNA: TGTGCCAGCAGTTTGTGGACTGAAGCTTTCTTT. Amino acids: CASSLWTEAFF.

CDR3 residues: CASSFAGLTSGSLDNEQFF. The CDR3 region has the DNA TGTGCCAGCAGCTTCGCAGGATTGACTAGCGGGAGTTTGGACAATGAGCAGTTCTTC. The V and J genes are TRBV13 and TRBJ2-1; 12 nucleotides line up with TRBD2. The CDR3 has 19 amino acids. V was pared by 3 bases and J by 5 bases, with 14 bases of the junction left unmatched. The germline V gene has CDR1 PRHDT and CDR2 FYEKMQ (reference sequence).

CDR3: CASSYQAEVGELFF. The CDR3 DNA follows: TGTGCCAGCAGCTACCAAGCGGAGGTCGGGGAGCTGTTTTTT. The chain couples TRBV7-2 to TRBJ2-2; D might be TRBD2 (5 bases). V lost 4 bases and J lost 7, with 13 bases in between. CDR3 length: 14 residues. Germline loops: CDR1 SGHTA, CDR2 FQGNSA.

The V gene is TRBV29-1, the J gene TRBJ1-1, with D maybe TRBD1 (6 bases). Trimming shortened V by 6 bases and J by 6 bases, and 11 bases separated the two germline ends. Germline assignment: CDR1 SQVTM and CDR2 ANQGSEA. The CDR3 sequence is 11 residues long. CDR3 protein: CSVGTLPEAFF. For the CDR3, the DNA is TGCAGCGTCGGGACATTACCTGAAGCTTTCTTT. The variable domain in full, completed from reference TRBV29-1 and TRBJ1-1, reads SAVISQKPSRDICQRGTSLTIQCQVDSQVTMMFWYRQQPGQSLTLIATANQGSEATYESGFVIDKFPISRPNLTFSTLTVSNMSPEDSSIYLCSVGTLPEAFFGQGTRLTVV.

The V and J genes are TRBV18 and TRBJ2-7, with a possible D match to TRBD1 (5 bases). Germline V gives CDR1 KGHSH, CDR2 LQKENI. The V end was cut by 1 base, the J end by 3 bases, with 16 bases between. There are 16 residues in the CDR3. The CDR3 DNA is TGTGCCAGCTCACCACGGTTGGCCCAGGGTCTCTACGAGCAGTACTTC. This gives the protein CASSPRLAQGLYEQYF.

Written as DNA, the CDR3 is TGTGCCAGCAGCTTAGCCTCTAGTTTGGGTTGGACGCAGTATTTT. Translating gives CASSLASSLGWTQYF. The chain has TRBV7-2 and TRBJ2-3, with D hard to call. There are 15 residues in the CDR3. V lost 0 bases, J lost 9 bases, and 16 bases lay in between. Germline V gene sequence: CDR1 SGHTA, CDR2 FQGNSA.

The chain recombines TRBV7-2 with TRBJ1-1; D remains unclear. Germline V gives CDR1 SGHTA, CDR2 FQGNSA. The CDR3 contains 15 residues. Trimming took 2 bases from V and 1 from J, leaving 11 bases between them. The CDR3 bases are TGTGCCAGCAGCTTATTCCGGTTTACGAACACTGAAGCTTTCTTT. Amino acid sequence: CASSLFRFTNTEAFF.

This chain links TRBV5-6 with TRBJ1-4; maybe TRBD1 (6 bases). V was clipped by 1 base and J by 4 bases, with 14 bases between them. Germline V gene data show CDR1 as SGHDT and CDR2 as YYEEEE. CDR3 size: 16 residues. The CDR3 loop is CASSLSGGMDNEKLFF. Here the CDR3 DNA reads TGTGCCAGCAGCTTGTCCGGGGGCATGGATAATGAAAAACTGTTTTTT.

The J gene is TRBJ2-1, the V gene TRBV11-3; 8 bases are shared with TRBD2. Germline V gene data show CDR1 as SGHNT and CDR2 as YENEEA. V shed 7 bases, J shed 8 bases, and the junction held 16 bases outside the gene matches. The CDR3 totals 16 residues. The CDR3 spells CASTTYGGSGRDEQFF. In DNA form, the CDR3 reads TGTGCCAGCACCACATATGGTGGGAGCGGGAGAGATGAGCAGTTCTTC.

The chain joins TRBV5-8 to TRBJ2-7; no clear D gene. The CDR3 length is 11 residues. Trimming left V 2 bases short and J 4 bases short, with 4 bases between. Germline CDR1 and CDR2: SGHTS and YDEGEE. CDR3 in amino acids: CASSLHYEQYF. CDR3 nucleotide sequence: TGTGCCAGCAGCTTACATTACGAGCAGTACTTC.

The CDR3 spells CASSLGGGASDTQYF. The DNA for the CDR3 is TGTGCCAGCAGCTTAGGCGGGGGGGCCTCTGATACGCAGTATTTT. The V gene is TRBV11-3, the J gene TRBJ2-3, with TRBD2 matching 9 bases. Germline V lookup: CDR1 SGHNT, CDR2 YENEEA. V lost 1 base and J lost 6; bases outside the gene matches: 5. The CDR3 loop spans 15 amino acids.

This rearrangement joins TRBV10-2 to TRBJ2-2; D possibly uses TRBD1 or TRBD2 (5 bases each). With 8 bases removed from V and 3 bases from J, the gap between germline ends came to 13 bases. CDR1 is WSHSY, CDR2 SAAADI, per germline. The CDR3 contains 14 residues. This CDR3 is CASRQVGDTGELFF. CDR3 in DNA: TGCGCCAGCCGGCAAGTGGGGGACACCGGGGAGCTGTTTTTT.

V and J are TRBV7-9 and TRBJ2-5, with D perhaps matching TRBD1 (5 bases). Trimming took off 4 bases at V and 5 bases at J, with 11 bases between the two ends. Looked up from germline, CDR1 is SEHNR and CDR2 is FQNEAQ (reference sequence). This CDR3 spans 13 amino acids. The CDR3 reads CASSSRVEETQYF. The CDR3 nucleotides are TGTGCCAGCAGCTCCAGGGTTGAGGAGACCCAGTACTTC.